This T cell receptor (beta chain) was obtained from a study of blood T cell repertoires in COVID-19. Study overall: PBMCs, B-cell-depleted T cells, or T cells provided the cDNA or gDNA that made up the material.

In the source study's methods: Amplification with reference gene primers provided the estimates of nucleated cell counts. Only in-frame clones appear in the TCRdb table, and some are missing; sequencing was by immunoSEQ multiplex PCR. V, J and clone size derive from that table, while D and trimming were established from the DNA sequence. The sample consists of a few hundred thousand clones, approximately 85% of them appearing once. CDR1 and CDR2 (germline): SGHRS, YFSETQ. V dropped 6 bases and J dropped 0 bases, with 11 bases sitting between them. The length of the CDR3 is 14 residues. This clone was counted a single time.

This receptor was taken from a middle-aged man with active or convalescent COVID-19. This chain joins TRBV5-1 and TRBJ2-3; D might be TRBD2 (6 bases). Material: peripheral blood. The CDR3, as DNA: TGCGCCAGCACGTTAGCGGAAAGCACAGATACGCAGTATTTT. Its protein product is CASTLAESTDTQYF. Using reference TRBV5-1 and TRBJ2-3 for the parts outside the CDR3, the full variable domain is KAGVTQTPRYLIKTRGQQVTLSCSPISGHRSVSWYQQTPGQGLQFLFEYFSETQRNKGNFPGRFSGRQFSNSRSEMNVSTLELGDSALYLCASTLAESTDTQYFGPGTRLTVL.